The 6 T cell receptor beta chains reported below all come from one sample, sequenced in a study of spatial heterogeneity in lung cancer. Time point of the sample: sample taken at primary tumor resection. No cells were sorted before sequencing. The whole RNA sequenced was extracted from tumor, nontumor lung or frozen PBMC. MiXCR was run by TCRdb on the 5' RACE reads, yielding one entry per CDR3 protein. The sample contains some 45,000 distinct CDR3 sequences, 12% of which appear only once. Here the sequenced sample was PBMCs, taken at surgery. These receptors were collected from a female donor with early-stage non-small cell lung cancer.

This clonotype was observed at least ten times. This rearrangement joins TRBV7-3 to TRBJ2-7; the match to TRBD2 covers 8 bases. The CDR3 length is 15 residues. V shed 2 bases and J 0 bases; nucleotides not matched to a gene: 3. Looked up from germline, CDR1 is SGHTA and CDR2 is FQGTGA. In DNA, the CDR3 is TGTGCCAGCAGCTTAGGAGCGGGGGTCTCCTACGAGCAGTACTTC. Translated: CASSLGAGVSYEQYF.

This clonotype has at least ten counts. The CDR3 here is CSVWVGRMNTEAFF. The CDR3 coding sequence is TGCAGCGTGTGGGTGGGTCGTATGAACACTGAAGCTTTCTTT. The V call is TRBV29-1, the J call TRBJ1-1, with D unclear. This CDR3 is 14 amino acids long. V lost 6 bases and J 0 bases, leaving 14 bases between the germline ends. The germline gives CDR1 SQVTM, CDR2 ANQGSEA. The full variable domain, in which reference TRBV29-1 and TRBJ1-1 provide the parts outside the CDR3, is SAVISQKPSRDICQRGTSLTIQCQVDSQVTMMFWYRQQPGQSLTLIATANQGSEATYESGFVIDKFPISRPNLTFSTLTVSNMSPEDSSIYLCSVWVGRMNTEAFFGQGTRLTVV.

This clonotype was seen a few times. The V call is TRBV4-1, the J call TRBJ1-5, with D possibly being TRBD1 (6 bases). V lost 4 bases, J lost 5 bases, and 18 bases lay in between. CDR3 size: 16 residues. Germline V gene lookup returns CDR1 MGHRA and CDR2 YSYEKL. The chain's CDR3 is CASSRGGEVLDQPQHF. In DNA, the CDR3 is TGCGCCAGCAGCCGAGGGGGAGAGGTTTTGGATCAGCCCCAGCATTTT.

The V call is TRBV7-9, the J call TRBJ2-7; tentatively, D is TRBD1 or TRBD2 (6 bases each). CDR3 length equals 13 residues. Germline V gives CDR1 SEHNR, CDR2 FQNEAQ (reference sequence). V was shortened by 4 bases and J by 5 bases, with 12 bases between the two germline ends. CDR3 amino acids: CASSSIGGNEQYF. The CDR3 region has the DNA TGTGCCAGCAGCTCGATAGGGGGGAACGAGCAGTACTTC.

The table lists this clonotype with many counts. The gene calls are TRBV2 and TRBJ2-3, with TRBD1 as a possible D gene (6 bases). The CDR3 runs 12 residues. Germline assignment: CDR1 SNHLY and CDR2 FYNNEI. V was pared by 5 bases and J by 8 bases, with 11 bases between. DNA for the CDR3: TGTGCCAGCAGTCCCTTAGGGGGTACGCAGTATTTT. It yields the protein CASSPLGGTQYF. The variable domain in full, completed from reference TRBV2 and TRBJ2-3, reads EPEVTQTPSHQVTQMGQEVILRCVPISNHLYFYWYRQILGQKVEFLVSFYNNEISEKSEIFDDQFSVERPDGSNFTLKIRSTKLEDSAMYFCASSPLGGTQYFGPGTRLTVL.

The chain is built from TRBV29-1 and TRBJ1-2, with 10 bases identical to TRBD1. The CDR3 sequence is 14 residues long. The junction had 10 bases not matched to a gene; V was cut back by 5 bases and J by 7 bases. The germline CDR1 and CDR2 sequences are SQVTM and ANQGSEA. The CDR3, as DNA: TGCAGCGTTACCGAGGACAGGGGGTCTGGTGGCTACACCTTC. Protein product: CSVTEDRGSGGYTF.